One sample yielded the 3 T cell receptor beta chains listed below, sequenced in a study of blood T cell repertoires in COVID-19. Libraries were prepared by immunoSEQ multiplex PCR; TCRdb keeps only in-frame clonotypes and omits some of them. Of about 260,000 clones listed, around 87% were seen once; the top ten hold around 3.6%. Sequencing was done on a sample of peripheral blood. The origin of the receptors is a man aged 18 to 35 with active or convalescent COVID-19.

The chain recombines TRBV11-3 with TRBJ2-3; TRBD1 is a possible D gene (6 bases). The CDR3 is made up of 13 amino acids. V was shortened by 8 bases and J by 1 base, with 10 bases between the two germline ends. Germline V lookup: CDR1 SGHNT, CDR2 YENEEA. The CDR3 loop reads CASQGPGTDTQYF. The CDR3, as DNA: TGTGCCAGCCAGGGGCCGGGCACAGATACGCAGTATTTT.

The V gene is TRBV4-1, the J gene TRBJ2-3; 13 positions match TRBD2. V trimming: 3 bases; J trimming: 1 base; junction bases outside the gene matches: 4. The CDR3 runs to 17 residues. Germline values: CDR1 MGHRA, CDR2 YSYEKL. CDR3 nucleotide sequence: TGCGCCAGCAGCCATCCCGGACTAGCGGGGGGCACAGATACGCAGTATTTT. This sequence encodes CASSHPGLAGGTDTQYF.

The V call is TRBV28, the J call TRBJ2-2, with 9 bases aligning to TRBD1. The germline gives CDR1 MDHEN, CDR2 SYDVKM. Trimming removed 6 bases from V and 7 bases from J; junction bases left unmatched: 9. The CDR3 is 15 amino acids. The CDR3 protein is CASSSGTGRRGELFF. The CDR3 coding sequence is TGTGCCAGCAGCTCCGGGACAGGGAGGCGCGGGGAGCTGTTTTTT. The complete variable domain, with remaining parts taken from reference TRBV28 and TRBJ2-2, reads DVKVTQSSRYLVKRTGEKVFLECVQDMDHENMFWYRQDPGLGLRLIYFSYDVKMKEKGDIPEGYSVSREKKERFSLILESASTNQTSMYLCASSSGTGRRGELFFGEGSRLTVL.